Sequencing of this T cell receptor beta chain was carried out in a study of spatial heterogeneity in lung cancer. About the study: Raw reads showed each unique TCR and UMI combination turning up more than ten times on average.

This CDR3 contains 12 residues. From germline, CDR1 is SQVTM and CDR2 ANQGSEA. Trimming cost V 6 bases and J 16 bases; bases outside gene matches: 13. Time point here: sample taken at primary tumor resection. Whole RNA was taken from tumor, nontumor lung or frozen PBMC; it was then sequenced unsorted. By share, this clonotype counts as medium-sized (0.01 to 0.1%). One entry per CDR3 protein results from TCRdb running MiXCR on the 5' RACE reads. In the table there are around 4,000 distinct CDR3 sequences, about 8.1% of which are singletons. Sequencing used normal lung tissue next to the tumor, obtained at surgery. The V gene is TRBV29-1, the J gene TRBJ2-1; the match to TRBD1 covers 9 bases. This receptor was obtained from a female donor with early-stage non-small cell lung cancer. The CDR3 sequence: CSVEKSGQGGFF. The CDR3 coding sequence is TGCAGCGTGGAAAAGTCGGGACAGGGAGGATTCTTC.